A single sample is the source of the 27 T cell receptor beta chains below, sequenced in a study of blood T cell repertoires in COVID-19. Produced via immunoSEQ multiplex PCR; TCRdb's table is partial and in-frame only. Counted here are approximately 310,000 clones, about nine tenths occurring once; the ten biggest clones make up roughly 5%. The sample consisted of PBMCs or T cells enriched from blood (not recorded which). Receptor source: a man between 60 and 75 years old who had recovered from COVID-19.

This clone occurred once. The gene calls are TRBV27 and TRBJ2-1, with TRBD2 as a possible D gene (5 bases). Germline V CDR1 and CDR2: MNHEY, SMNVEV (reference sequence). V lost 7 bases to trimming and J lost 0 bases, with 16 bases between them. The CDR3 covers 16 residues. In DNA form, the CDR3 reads TGTGCCAGCAATCCACGGACTCAGAGCTCCTACAATGAGCAGTTCTTC. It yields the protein CASNPRTQSSYNEQFF.

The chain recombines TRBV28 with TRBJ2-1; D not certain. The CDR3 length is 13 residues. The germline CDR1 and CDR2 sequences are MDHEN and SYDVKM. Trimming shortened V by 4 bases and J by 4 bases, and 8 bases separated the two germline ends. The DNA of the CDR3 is TGTGCCAGCAGTTCAAGCCGTTACAATGAGCAGTTCTTC. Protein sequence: CASSSSRYNEQFF. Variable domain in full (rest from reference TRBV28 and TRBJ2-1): DVKVTQSSRYLVKRTGEKVFLECVQDMDHENMFWYRQDPGLGLRLIYFSYDVKMKEKGDIPEGYSVSREKKERFSLILESASTNQTSMYLCASSSSRYNEQFFGPGTRLTVL.

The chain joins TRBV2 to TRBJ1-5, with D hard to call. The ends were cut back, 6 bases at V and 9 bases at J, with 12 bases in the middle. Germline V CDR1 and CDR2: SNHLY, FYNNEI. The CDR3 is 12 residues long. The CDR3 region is CASSSDLPPQHF. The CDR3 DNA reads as TGTGCCAGCAGCAGTGATTTGCCGCCCCAGCATTTT.

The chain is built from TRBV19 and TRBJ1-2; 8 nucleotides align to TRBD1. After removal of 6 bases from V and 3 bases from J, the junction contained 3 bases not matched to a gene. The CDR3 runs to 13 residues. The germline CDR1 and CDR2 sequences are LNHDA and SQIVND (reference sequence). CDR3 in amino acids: CASRKQGDYGYTF. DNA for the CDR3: TGTGCCAGTAGAAAACAGGGGGACTATGGCTACACCTTC. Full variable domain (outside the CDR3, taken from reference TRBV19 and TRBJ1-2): DGGITQSPKYLFRKEGQNVTLSCEQNLNHDAMYWYRQDPGQGLRLIYYSQIVNDFQKGDIAEGYSVSREKKESFPLTVTSAQKNPTAFYLCASRKQGDYGYTFGSGTRLTVV.

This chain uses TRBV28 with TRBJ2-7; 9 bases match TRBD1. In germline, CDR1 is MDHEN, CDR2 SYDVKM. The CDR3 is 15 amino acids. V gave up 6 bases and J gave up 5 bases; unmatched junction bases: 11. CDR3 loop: CASRSPGQGPHEQYF. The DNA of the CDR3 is TGTGCCAGCAGATCTCCGGGACAGGGCCCCCACGAGCAGTACTTC.

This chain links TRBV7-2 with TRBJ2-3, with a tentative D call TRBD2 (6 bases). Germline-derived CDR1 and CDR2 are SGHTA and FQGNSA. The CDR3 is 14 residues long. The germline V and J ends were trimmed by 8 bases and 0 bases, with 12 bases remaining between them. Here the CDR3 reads CASLERASTDTQYF. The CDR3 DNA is TGTGCCAGCCTTGAGCGGGCTAGCACAGATACGCAGTATTTT.

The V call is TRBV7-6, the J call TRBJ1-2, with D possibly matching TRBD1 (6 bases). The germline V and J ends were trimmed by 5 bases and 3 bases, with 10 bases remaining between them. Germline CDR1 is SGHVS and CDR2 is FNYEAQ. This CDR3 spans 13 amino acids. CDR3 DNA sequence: TGTGCCAGCAGCCCGGACAGAGACTATGGCTACACCTTC. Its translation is CASSPDRDYGYTF.

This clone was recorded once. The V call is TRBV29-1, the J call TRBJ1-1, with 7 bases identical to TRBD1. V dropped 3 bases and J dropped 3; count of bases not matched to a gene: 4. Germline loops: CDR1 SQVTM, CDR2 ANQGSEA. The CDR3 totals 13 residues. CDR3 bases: TGCAGCGTTGATGAGGGGGCGTACACTGAAGCTTTCTTT. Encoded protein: CSVDEGAYTEAFF.

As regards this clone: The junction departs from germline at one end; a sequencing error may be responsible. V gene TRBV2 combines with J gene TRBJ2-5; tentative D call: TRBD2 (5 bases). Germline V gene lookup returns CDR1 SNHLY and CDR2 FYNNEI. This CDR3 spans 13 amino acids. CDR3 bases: TGTGCCGGCAGCATGGGAGACCAAGAGACCCAGTACTTC. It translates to CAGSMGDQETQYF.

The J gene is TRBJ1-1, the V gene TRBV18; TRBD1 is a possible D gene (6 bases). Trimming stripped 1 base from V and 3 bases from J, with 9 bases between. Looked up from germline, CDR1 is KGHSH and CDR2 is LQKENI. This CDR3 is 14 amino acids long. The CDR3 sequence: CASSPLQGHTEAFF. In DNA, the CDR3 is TGTGCCAGCTCACCACTCCAGGGGCACACTGAAGCTTTCTTT.

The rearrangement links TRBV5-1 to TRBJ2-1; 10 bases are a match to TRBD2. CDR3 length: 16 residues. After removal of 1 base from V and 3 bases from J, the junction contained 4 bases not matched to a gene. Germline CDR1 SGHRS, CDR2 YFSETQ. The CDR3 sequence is CASSLSGLADYNEQFF. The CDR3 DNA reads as TGCGCCAGCAGCTTGTCCGGACTAGCGGACTACAATGAGCAGTTCTTC.

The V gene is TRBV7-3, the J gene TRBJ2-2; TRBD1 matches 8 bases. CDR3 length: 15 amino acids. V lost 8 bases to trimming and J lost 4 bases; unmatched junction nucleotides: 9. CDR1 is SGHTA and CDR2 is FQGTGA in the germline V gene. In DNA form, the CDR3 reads TGTGCCAGCCGGAGGGCAGGGGGCTTCACCGGGGAGCTGTTTTTT. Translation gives CASRRAGGFTGELFF.

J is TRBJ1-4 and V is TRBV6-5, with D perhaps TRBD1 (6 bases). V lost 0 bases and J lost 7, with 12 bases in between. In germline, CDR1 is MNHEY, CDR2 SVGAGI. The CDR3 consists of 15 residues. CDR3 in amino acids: CASSYSRGLVEKLFF. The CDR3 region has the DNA TGTGCCAGCAGTTACTCGAGGGGGTTGGTTGAAAAACTGTTTTTT.

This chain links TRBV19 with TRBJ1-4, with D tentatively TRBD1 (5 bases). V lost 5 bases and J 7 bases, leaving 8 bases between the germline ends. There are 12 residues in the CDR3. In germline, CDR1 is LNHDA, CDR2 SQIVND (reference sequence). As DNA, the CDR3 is TGTGCCAGTAGTTTGCAGGGTGAAAAACTGTTTTTT. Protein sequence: CASSLQGEKLFF.

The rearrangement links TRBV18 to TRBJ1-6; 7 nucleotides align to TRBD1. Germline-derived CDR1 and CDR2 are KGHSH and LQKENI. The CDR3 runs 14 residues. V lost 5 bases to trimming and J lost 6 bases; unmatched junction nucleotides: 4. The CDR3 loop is CASSTDRVNSPLHF. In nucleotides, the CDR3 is TGTGCCAGCTCAACCGACAGGGTTAATTCACCCCTCCACTTT.

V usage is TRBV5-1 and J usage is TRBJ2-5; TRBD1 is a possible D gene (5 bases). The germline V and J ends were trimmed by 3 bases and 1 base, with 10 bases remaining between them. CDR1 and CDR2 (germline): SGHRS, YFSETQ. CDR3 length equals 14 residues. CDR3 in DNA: TGCGCCAGCAGCTCGACAGCCCTCCAAGAGACCCAGTACTTC. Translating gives CASSSTALQETQYF.

The CDR3 DNA sequence: TGTGCCAGCAGTTTGGGGGGTCGGCGAAACACCATATATTTT. It encodes CASSLGGRRNTIYF. The V call is TRBV28, the J call TRBJ1-3, with a possible D match to TRBD1 (5 bases). The V end lost 3 bases, the J end lost 5 bases, and 11 bases lay between the germline ends. The CDR3 has 14 residues. The V gene's germline CDR1 is MDHEN and CDR2 SYDVKM.

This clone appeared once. DNA of the CDR3: TGTGCCAGCAGTTACAGGGGGCCGAACACTGAAGCTTTCTTT. It encodes CASSYRGPNTEAFF. J is TRBJ1-1 and V is TRBV6-2 or TRBV6-3; 7 nucleotides align to TRBD1. V shed 2 bases and J 1 base; nucleotides not matched to a gene: 1. Germline V gene sequence: CDR1 MNHEY, CDR2 SVGEGT. The CDR3 loop spans 14 amino acids.

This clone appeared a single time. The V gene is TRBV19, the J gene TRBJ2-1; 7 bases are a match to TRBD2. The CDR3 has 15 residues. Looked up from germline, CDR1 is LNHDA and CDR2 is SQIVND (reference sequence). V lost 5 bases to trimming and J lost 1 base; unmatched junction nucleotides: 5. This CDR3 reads CASSSRSGSYNEQFF. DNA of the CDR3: TGTGCCAGTAGTTCCCGTAGCGGGTCCTACAATGAGCAGTTCTTC.

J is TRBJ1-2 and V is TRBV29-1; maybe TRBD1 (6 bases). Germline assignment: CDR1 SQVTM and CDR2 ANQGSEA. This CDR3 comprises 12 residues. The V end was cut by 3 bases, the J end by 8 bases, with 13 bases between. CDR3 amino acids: CSVEGGPDGYTF. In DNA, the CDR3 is TGCAGCGTTGAGGGGGGGCCGGACGGCTACACCTTC.

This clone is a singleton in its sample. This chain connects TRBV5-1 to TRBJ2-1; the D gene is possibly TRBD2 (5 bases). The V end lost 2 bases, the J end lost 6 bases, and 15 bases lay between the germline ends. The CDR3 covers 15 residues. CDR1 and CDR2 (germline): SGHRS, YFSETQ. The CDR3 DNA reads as TGCGCCAGCAGCTTTAATACACCCGGACTCAATGAGCAGTTCTTC. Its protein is CASSFNTPGLNEQFF.

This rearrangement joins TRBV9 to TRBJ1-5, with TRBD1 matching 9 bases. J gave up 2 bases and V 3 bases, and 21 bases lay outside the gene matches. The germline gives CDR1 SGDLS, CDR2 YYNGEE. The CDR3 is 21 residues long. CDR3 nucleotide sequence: TGTGCCAGCAGCGGGGGTTCCGACACGGGACAGGGTATTGAAGGCAATCAGCCCCAGCATTTT. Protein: CASSGGSDTGQGIEGNQPQHF.

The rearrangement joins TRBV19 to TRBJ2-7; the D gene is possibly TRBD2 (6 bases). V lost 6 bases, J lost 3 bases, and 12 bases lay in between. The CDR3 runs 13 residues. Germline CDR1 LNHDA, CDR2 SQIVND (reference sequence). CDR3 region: CASSPREVYEQYF. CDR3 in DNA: TGTGCCAGTAGCCCCAGGGAGGTCTACGAGCAGTACTTC.

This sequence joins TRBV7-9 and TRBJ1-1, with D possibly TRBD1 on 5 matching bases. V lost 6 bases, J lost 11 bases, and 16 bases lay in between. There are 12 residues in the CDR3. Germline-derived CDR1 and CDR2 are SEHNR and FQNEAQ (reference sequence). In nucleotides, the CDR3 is TGTGCCAGCAGTTTTGGTGCAGGGTTGGCTTTCTTT. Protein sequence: CASSFGAGLAFF.

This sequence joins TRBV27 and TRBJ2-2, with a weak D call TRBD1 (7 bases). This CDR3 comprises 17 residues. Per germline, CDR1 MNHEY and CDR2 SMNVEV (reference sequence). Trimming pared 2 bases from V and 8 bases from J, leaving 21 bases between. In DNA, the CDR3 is TGTGCCAGCAGTTTACGGGGTACAGGGGAGGCCCAAGGGGAGCTGTTTTTT. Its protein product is CASSLRGTGEAQGELFF.

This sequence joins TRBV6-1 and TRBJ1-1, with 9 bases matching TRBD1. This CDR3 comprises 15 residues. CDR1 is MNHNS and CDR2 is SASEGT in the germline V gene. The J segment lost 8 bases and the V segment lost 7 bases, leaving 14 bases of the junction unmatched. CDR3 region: CASTRDRAGIGEAFF. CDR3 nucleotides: TGTGCCAGCACCCGGGACAGGGCAGGGATAGGAGAAGCTTTCTTT.

The CDR3 protein is CASSVGQNTDTQYF. The CDR3 bases are TGTGCCAGCAGCGTTGGACAGAACACAGATACGCAGTATTTT. This chain links TRBV7-2 with TRBJ2-3; D perhaps matches TRBD1 (6 bases). Trimming stripped 5 bases from V and 2 bases from J, with 11 bases between. Germline CDR1 and CDR2: SGHTA and FQGNSA. The CDR3 is 14 residues long.